One sample yielded the 6 T cell receptor beta chains listed below, sequenced in a study of cytomegalovirus exposure and HLA in healthy donors. The PCR ran on 60 Vbeta and 13 Jbeta primers. Method: immunoSEQ multiplex PCR; TCRdb's copy keeps in-frame clones and lacks some. The data show about 160,000 clones, with more than 60% seen just once and around 7% held by the top ten. The sequencing input was PBMCs. These receptors came from a woman in her 40s in good health and CMV-seropositive.

The rearrangement joins TRBV19 to TRBJ1-2; unclear D gene. V was pared by 1 base and J by 6 bases, with 9 bases between. Germline CDR1 LNHDA, CDR2 SQIVND (reference sequence). The CDR3 has 13 residues. The CDR3 is CASSIAPGDGYTF. Here the CDR3 DNA reads TGTGCCAGTAGTATAGCCCCAGGCGATGGCTACACCTTC.

The chain has TRBV11-2 and TRBJ2-2; 8 nucleotides agree with TRBD1. V gave up 1 base and J gave up 3 bases; unmatched junction bases: 10. The germline gives CDR1 SGHAT, CDR2 FQNNGV. The CDR3 runs to 18 residues. CDR3 region: CASSLVYFQGADTGELFF. The CDR3 coding sequence is TGTGCCAGCAGCTTAGTTTATTTTCAGGGGGCGGACACCGGGGAGCTGTTTTTT.

The rearrangement links TRBV7-3 to TRBJ2-3, with TRBD2 matching over 10 bases. The CDR3 sequence is 16 residues long. Germline CDR1 and CDR2: SGHTA and FQGTGA. After removal of 5 bases from V and 9 bases from J, the junction contained 14 bases not matched to a gene. CDR3 bases: TGTGCCAGCAGCCAACGGAGCGGGGGGGGGCCCGGAACGCAGTATTTT. Its translation: CASSQRSGGGPGTQYF.

The chain couples TRBV10-1 to TRBJ2-1, with TRBD2 matching 10 bases. V was clipped by 9 bases and J by 6 bases; unmatched bases: 14. CDR1 is WNHNN, CDR2 SYGVQD, per germline (reference sequence). CDR3 size: 16 residues. CDR3 region: CARISGGVPKFNEQFF. The CDR3 DNA reads as TGCGCCAGGATAAGCGGGGGGGTCCCAAAATTCAATGAGCAGTTCTTC.

The rearrangement joins TRBV7-2 to TRBJ1-2; possible D gene TRBD1, 6 bases. The CDR3 covers 14 residues. V was trimmed by 5 bases and J by 4 bases, leaving 14 bases between them. Germline loops: CDR1 SGHTA, CDR2 FQGNSA. CDR3 sequence reads: CASSLGDKVYGYTF. CDR3 in DNA: TGTGCCAGCAGCCTAGGGGACAAGGTCTATGGCTACACCTTC.

The chain uses TRBV11-1 and TRBJ2-1, with TRBD2 as a possible D gene (6 bases). CDR3 length: 13 amino acids. V was shortened by 1 base and J by 9 bases, with 10 bases between the two germline ends. Germline CDR1 and CDR2: SGHAT and FQDESV (reference sequence). The CDR3 sequence is CASSLEGGGEQFF. Written as DNA, the CDR3 is TGTGCCAGCAGCTTAGAGGGAGGCGGTGAGCAGTTCTTC.